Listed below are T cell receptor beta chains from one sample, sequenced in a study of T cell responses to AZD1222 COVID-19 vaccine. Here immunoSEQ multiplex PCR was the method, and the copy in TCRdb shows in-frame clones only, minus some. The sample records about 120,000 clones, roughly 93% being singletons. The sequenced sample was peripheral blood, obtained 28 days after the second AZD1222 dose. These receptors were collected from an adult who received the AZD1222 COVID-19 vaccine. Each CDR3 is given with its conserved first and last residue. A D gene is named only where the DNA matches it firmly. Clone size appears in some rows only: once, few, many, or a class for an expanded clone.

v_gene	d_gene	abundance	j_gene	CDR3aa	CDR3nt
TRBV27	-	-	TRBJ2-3	CASSPQGLTDTQYF	TGTGCCAGCAGTCCCCAGGGCCTCACAGATACGCAGTATTTT
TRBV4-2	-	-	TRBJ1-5	CASSHADRPNQPQHF	TGTGCCAGCAGCCATGCCGACAGGCCAAATCAGCCCCAGCATTTT
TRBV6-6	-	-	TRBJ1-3	CASSWTGNTIYF	TGTGCCAGCAGTTGGACAGGAAACACCATATATTTT
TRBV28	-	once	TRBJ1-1	CASSLGTLNTEAFF	TGTGCCAGCAGTTTGGGTACATTGAACACTGAAGCTTTCTTT
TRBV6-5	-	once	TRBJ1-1	CASSYGGRVYTEAFF	TGTGCCAGCAGTTACGGGGGGAGGGTATATACTGAAGCTTTCTTT
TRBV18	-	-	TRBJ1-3	CASSPQGSLSGNTIYF	TGTGCCAGCTCACCACAGGGGTCTCTTTCTGGAAACACCATATATTTT
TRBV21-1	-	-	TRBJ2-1	CASSPRTSGSSYNEQFF	TGTGCCAGCAGCCCCCGGACTAGCGGGAGTTCTTACAATGAGCAGTTCTTC
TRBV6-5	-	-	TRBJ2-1	CASKKIPRINEQFF	TGTGCCAGCAAAAAAATCCCCCGAATCAATGAGCAGTTCTTC
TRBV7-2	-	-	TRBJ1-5	CASSRLLNQPQHF	TGTGCCAGCAGTAGACTTTTGAATCAGCCCCAGCATTTT
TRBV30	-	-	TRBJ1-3	CAWFLPVWGENPLGNTIYF	TGTGCCTGGTTCCTCCCAGTCTGGGGGGAGAACCCTTTGGGAAACACCATATATTTT
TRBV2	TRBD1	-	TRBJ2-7	CASSLPDRGDEQYF	TGTGCCAGCAGCCTCCCGGACAGGGGAGATGAGCAGTACTTC
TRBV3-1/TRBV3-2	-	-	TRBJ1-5	CASSQFFNGPQHF	TGTGCCAGCAGCCAATTTTTCAATGGGCCCCAGCATTTT
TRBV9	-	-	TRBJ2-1	CASGRGNSGLNEQFF	TGTGCCAGCGGTCGCGGTAATAGCGGACTCAATGAGCAGTTCTTC
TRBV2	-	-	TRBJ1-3	CASSEGLSKYNTIYF	TGTGCCAGCAGTGAAGGTCTCAGCAAGTATAACACCATATATTTT
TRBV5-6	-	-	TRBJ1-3	CASSLGRTPGNTIYF	TGTGCCAGCAGCTTGGGTAGGACTCCAGGAAACACCATATATTTT
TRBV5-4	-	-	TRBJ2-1	CASSSDEMYNEQFF	TGTGCCAGCAGCTCGGATGAGATGTACAATGAGCAGTTCTTC
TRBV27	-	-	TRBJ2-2	CASSSPVDWTGELFF	TGTGCCAGCAGTTCCCCCGTGGATTGGACCGGGGAGCTGTTTTTT
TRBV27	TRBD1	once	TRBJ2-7	CASSLFPDRVNEQYF	TGTGCCAGCAGTTTATTCCCGGACAGGGTGAACGAGCAGTACTTC
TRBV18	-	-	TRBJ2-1	CASSPIRESYNEQFF	TGTGCCAGCTCTCCCATCCGGGAGAGCTACAATGAGCAGTTCTTC
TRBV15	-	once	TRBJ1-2	CATSRDRRGYGYTF	TGTGCCACCAGCAGAGATCGGCGGGGGTATGGCTACACCTTC
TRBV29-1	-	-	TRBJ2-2	CSAQGASGNTGELFF	TGCAGCGCCCAGGGGGCTAGCGGAAACACCGGGGAGCTGTTTTTT
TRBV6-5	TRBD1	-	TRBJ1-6	CASSYSGTGTSPLHF	TGTGCCAGCAGTTACTCCGGGACAGGGACGTCACCCCTCCACTTT
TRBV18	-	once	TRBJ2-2	CASSITGLQTGELFF	TGTGCCAGCTCAATCACAGGGCTCCAGACCGGGGAGCTGTTTTTT
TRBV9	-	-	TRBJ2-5	CASSVGGYREETQYF	TGTGCCAGCAGCGTAGGAGGGTATAGGGAGGAGACCCAGTACTTC
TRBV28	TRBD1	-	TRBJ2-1	CASPPNPGTGWGEQFF	TGTGCCAGCCCCCCCAACCCCGGGACAGGGTGGGGTGAGCAGTTCTTC
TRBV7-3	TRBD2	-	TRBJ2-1	CASSILAGKDNEQFF	TGTGCCAGCAGCATACTAGCGGGAAAGGACAATGAGCAGTTCTTC
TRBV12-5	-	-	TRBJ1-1	CASGQQVGGFDTEAFF	TGTGCTAGTGGTCAACAAGTTGGGGGGTTTGACACTGAAGCTTTCTTT
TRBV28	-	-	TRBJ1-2	CASSSGHTLPYGYTF	TGTGCCAGCAGTTCAGGACACACTTTGCCCTATGGCTACACCTTC
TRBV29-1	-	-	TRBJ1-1	CSVGDTTLFEAFF	TGCAGCGTTGGGGACACAACCCTATTTGAAGCTTTCTTT
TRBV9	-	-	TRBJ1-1	CASSVDPTATEAFF	TGTGCCAGCAGCGTAGATCCGACGGCCACTGAAGCTTTCTTT
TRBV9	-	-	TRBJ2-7	CASSVDSNAAYEQYF	TGTGCCAGCAGCGTCGACTCAAACGCGGCCTACGAGCAGTACTTC
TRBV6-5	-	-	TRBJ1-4	CASSYRPAATNEKLFF	TGTGCCAGCAGTTACCGCCCGGCAGCCACTAATGAAAAACTGTTTTTT
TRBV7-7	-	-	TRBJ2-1	CATNNNEQFF	TGTGCCACCAACAACAATGAGCAGTTCTTC
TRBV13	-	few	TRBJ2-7	CASRHRGAQAYEQYF	TGTGCCAGCAGACACAGAGGGGCTCAGGCGTACGAGCAGTACTTC
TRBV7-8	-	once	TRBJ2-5	CASSLSTVQETQYF	TGTGCCAGCAGCTTAAGTACGGTCCAAGAGACCCAGTACTTC
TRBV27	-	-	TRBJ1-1	CASSLGPNTEAFF	TGTGCCAGCAGCCTGGGACCTAACACTGAAGCTTTCTTT
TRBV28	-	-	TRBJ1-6	CASISDIINSPLHF	TGTGCCAGCATCTCGGACATTATAAATTCACCCCTCCACTTT
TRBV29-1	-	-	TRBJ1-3	CSVVGSGNTIYF	TGCAGCGTTGTGGGTTCTGGAAACACCATATATTTT
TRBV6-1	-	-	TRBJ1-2	CASSEVGAVYGYTF	TGTGCCAGCAGTGAAGTTGGGGCGGTCTATGGCTACACCTTC
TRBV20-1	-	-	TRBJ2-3	CSARRGDTQYF	TGCAGTGCTAGACGGGGGGATACGCAGTATTTT
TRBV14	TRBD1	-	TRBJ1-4	CASSQGGDRLLFF	TGTGCCAGCAGCCAAGGAGGGGACAGATTACTGTTTTTT
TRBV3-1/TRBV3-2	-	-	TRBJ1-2	CASSQGRLAVYGYTF	TGTGCCAGCAGCCAAGGGAGGTTGGCTGTGTACGGCTACACCTTC
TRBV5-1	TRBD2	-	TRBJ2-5	CASSSGTSGLGETQYF	TGCGCCAGCAGCTCGGGGACTAGCGGGCTCGGGGAGACCCAGTACTTC